This T cell receptor beta chain was captured by sequencing in a study of T-cell reconstitution after alpha-beta-depleted transplantation in children. The study, taken as a whole, reports: The main origin of T-cell counts and diversity one year after transplant was newly produced T cells. Reportedly, roughly two months post-transplant, alpha-beta T cells arose from several hundred expanded graft clones.

This clonotype was observed a few times. Its antigen is as yet unknown. Unique molecular identifiers were incorporated into the prepared TCRbeta library. Using its own MiXCR run on the PCR reads, TCRdb lists one record per CDR3 protein. The sample shows around 800,000 distinct CDR3 sequences, around 15% of them seen only once. The sample consisted of PBMCs, mostly from graft donor cells, taken 360 days after TCRalphabeta/CD19-depleted stem cell transplant. The source is a male patient aged 10 to 17 who had a stem cell transplant for acute lymphoblastic leukemia, so the T cells may come from the graft donor.

This CDR3 reads CSVEDRRQLTYGYTF. CDR3 bases: TGCAGCGTTGAAGATCGGCGACAGCTGACCTATGGCTACACCTTC. V usage is TRBV29-1 and J usage is TRBJ1-2, with D maybe TRBD1 (5 bases). The V gene lost 0 bases and the J gene lost 4 bases, with 15 bases spanning the gap. The CDR3 covers 15 residues. Per the germline V gene, CDR1 is SQVTM and CDR2 is ANQGSEA.